This TCR beta chain was profiled in a study of shared clonotypes between healthy human individuals. Per the germline V gene, CDR1 is SGHDT and CDR2 is YYEEEE. J lost 6 bases, V lost 0 bases, and 13 bases had no gene match. The CDR3 sequence is 18 residues long. Comments on this clone: Its antigen is not identified.

The genomic DNA of each subset was split evenly across several immunoSEQ plates. Repertoires were generated with immunoSEQ multiplex PCR, while TCRdb's copy carries only in-frame clones and drops some. The sample has under 350,000 clones, 87% seen once. General study findings and limits: Generation probability values for non-shared clonotypes were lower than those for clonotypes shared by all four donors. It was anticipated that sequencing depth would influence how many clonotypes donors shared. Approximately 5.1% was the fraction of naive CD4 clonotypes found shared across several donors.

The chain links TRBV5-6 to TRBJ2-3; 10 bases fit TRBD2. The sample was memory CD8+ T cells sorted from blood. Subset here: CD45RO+ cells pooled with CCR7-negative TemRA cells. The TCR sequence derives from a young man in good health. As DNA, the CDR3 is TGTGCCAGCAGCTTGGGCAGGTTGCTAGCGGGGGTTTGGGATACGCAGTATTTT. Encoded protein: CASSLGRLLAGVWDTQYF. The complete variable domain, with remaining parts taken from reference TRBV5-6 and TRBJ2-3, reads DAGVTQSPTHLIKTRGQQVTLRCSPKSGHDTVSWYQQALGQGPQFIFQYYEEEERQRGNFPDRFSGHQFPNYSSELNVNALLLGDSALYLCASSLGRLLAGVWDTQYFGPGTRLTVL.